This TCR beta chain emerged from a study of pediatric ulcerative colitis. Rectal tissue came from one to two pinch biopsies taken at colonoscopy. The protocol was immunoSEQ multiplex PCR, while the TCRdb copy is restricted to in-frame clones and leaves out a portion. The sample shows tens of thousands of clones, 60% to 75% of them seen only once. The V end was cut by 3 bases, the J end by 7 bases, with 10 bases between. Germline-derived CDR1 and CDR2 are SGHAT and FQNNGV. This CDR3 is built from 13 residues. V gene TRBV11-2 combines with J gene TRBJ1-3; D ambiguous. This clonotype was obtained from a boy younger than 18 with moderate ulcerative colitis. Sequencing was performed on gut tissue. The CDR3 protein is CASSFVLPNTIYF. In nucleotides, the CDR3 is TGTGCCAGCAGCTTTGTACTCCCCAACACCATATATTTT. Full variable domain (remainder filled in from reference TRBV11-2 and TRBJ1-3): EAGVAQSPRYKIIEKRQSVAFWCNPISGHATLYWYQQILGQGPKLLIQFQNNGVVDDSQLPKDRFSAERLKGVDSTLKIQPAKLEDSAVYLCASSFVLPNTIYFGEGSWLTVV.